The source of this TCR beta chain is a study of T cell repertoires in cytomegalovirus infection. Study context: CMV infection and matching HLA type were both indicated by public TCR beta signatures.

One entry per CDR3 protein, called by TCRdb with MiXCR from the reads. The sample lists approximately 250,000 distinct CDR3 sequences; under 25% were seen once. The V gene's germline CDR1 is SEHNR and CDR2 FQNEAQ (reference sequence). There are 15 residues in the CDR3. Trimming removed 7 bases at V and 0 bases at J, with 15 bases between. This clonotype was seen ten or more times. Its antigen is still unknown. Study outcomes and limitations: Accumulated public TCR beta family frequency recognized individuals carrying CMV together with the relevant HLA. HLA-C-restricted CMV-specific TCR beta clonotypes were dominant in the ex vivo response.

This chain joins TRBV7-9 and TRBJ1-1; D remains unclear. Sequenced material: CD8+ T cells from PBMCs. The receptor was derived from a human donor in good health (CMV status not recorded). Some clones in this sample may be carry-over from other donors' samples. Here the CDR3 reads CASNPPQTMNTEAFF. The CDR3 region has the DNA TGTGCCAGCAACCCCCCCCAGACCATGAACACTGAAGCTTTCTTT.